Each of the 20 T cell receptor beta chains below was sequenced from the same sample in a study of response to subunit inactivated influenza vaccine. TCRdb reanalysed the RT-PCR reads using MiXCR and keeps one entry per CDR3 protein. Here the sample spans 600,000 to 850,000 distinct CDR3 sequences, 13% to 15% being singletons. Material: PBMCs from blood, obtained about 14 days before vaccination. These receptors all come from a man between 45 and 60 years old who received an inactivated influenza vaccine.

This clonotype has more than one count but fewer than ten. The rearrangement uses TRBV5-8 and TRBJ2-1; 10 bases match TRBD2. V lost 0 bases and J lost 3; bases outside the gene matches: 6. Germline loops: CDR1 SGHTS, CDR2 YDEGEE. The CDR3 has 17 amino acids. Written as DNA, the CDR3 is TGTGCCAGCAGCTTGGACAGGACTAGCGGAATCTACAATGAGCAGTTCTTC. Amino acid sequence: CASSLDRTSGIYNEQFF.

This chain links TRBV5-1 with TRBJ2-3; either TRBD1 or TRBD2 may supply D (5 bases each). In germline, CDR1 is SGHRS, CDR2 YFSETQ. Trimming removed 0 bases at V and 4 bases at J, with 15 bases between. The CDR3 consists of 16 residues. The CDR3 coding sequence is TGCGCCAGCAGCTTGGTGGGCGGGCAGGGCCCAGATACGCAGTATTTT. Its translation is CASSLVGGQGPDTQYF.

This clonotype has just a few counts. V and J are TRBV5-1 and TRBJ2-1, with TRBD2 matching 8 bases. V trimming: 1 base; J trimming: 11 bases; junction bases outside the gene matches: 5. Germline CDR1 and CDR2: SGHRS and YFSETQ. The CDR3 length is 13 residues. The CDR3 coding sequence is TGCGCCAGCAGCTTGAGTCTAGCGGGCAAGCAGTTCTTC. The encoded protein is CASSLSLAGKQFF. The full variable domain, in which reference TRBV5-1 and TRBJ2-1 provide the parts outside the CDR3, is KAGVTQTPRYLIKTRGQQVTLSCSPISGHRSVSWYQQTPGQGLQFLFEYFSETQRNKGNFPGRFSGRQFSNSRSEMNVSTLELGDSALYLCASSLSLAGKQFFGPGTRLTVL.

This clonotype was detected only a few times. This sequence joins TRBV6-2 or TRBV6-3 and TRBJ1-5, with D possibly TRBD1 on 5 matching bases. CDR3 length: 17 residues. Looked up from germline, CDR1 is MNHEY and CDR2 is SVGEGT. Trimming cost V 0 bases and J 0 bases, with 12 bases left between them. The CDR3 DNA follows: TGTGCCAGCAGTTACTCCGGGTTGGGGCATAGCAATCAGCCCCAGCATTTT. Translation gives CASSYSGLGHSNQPQHF.

The chain couples TRBV30 to TRBJ2-7; 12 bases fit TRBD1. This CDR3 is 13 amino acids long. The ends lost 8 bases at V and 6 bases at J; junction bases unmatched: 8. Germline V gene sequence: CDR1 GTSNPN, CDR2 SVGIG (reference sequence). CDR3 nucleotides: TGTGCCCACAGCCGGGACAGGGGGCCCGAGCAGTACTTC. It encodes CAHSRDRGPEQYF. Full variable domain (rest looked up from reference TRBV30 and TRBJ2-7): SQTIHQWPATLVQPVGSPLSLECTVEGTSNPNLYWYRQAAGRGLQLLFYSVGIGQISSEVPQNLSASRPQDRQFILSSKKLLLSDSGFYLCAHSRDRGPEQYFGPGTRLTVT.

At least ten counts were recorded for this clonotype. One junction end disagrees with the germline gene, perhaps due to a read error. This chain uses TRBV4-3 with TRBJ1-1, with D maybe TRBD1 (5 bases). This CDR3 has 15 residues. Germline V gene lookup returns CDR1 LGHNA and CDR2 YSLEER. The CDR3 loop reads CASRQDVGPGTEAFF. The DNA for the CDR3 is TGCGCCAGCAGACAAGATGTGGGGCCGGGCACTGAAGCTTTCTTT.

The rearrangement links TRBV4-3 to TRBJ2-7; 10 bases align to TRBD2. Per germline, CDR1 LGHNA and CDR2 YSLEER. V gave up 1 base and J gave up 5 bases; unmatched junction bases: 5. The CDR3 contains 15 residues. The CDR3 loop is CASSQGSSGSHEQYF. The CDR3 DNA is TGCGCCAGCAGCCAAGGGTCTAGCGGGAGCCACGAGCAGTACTTC.

This clonotype was observed a few times. The chain uses TRBV7-9 and TRBJ2-1; D call uncertain. Deletions cut 1 base from V and 10 bases from J, with 11 bases between. Per germline, CDR1 SEHNR and CDR2 FQNEAQ (reference sequence). The CDR3 loop spans 13 amino acids. CDR3: CASSLGPAGEQFF. CDR3 in DNA: TGTGCCAGCAGCTTAGGGCCCGCCGGGGAGCAGTTCTTC.

This sequence joins TRBV4-3 and TRBJ2-2, with D possibly matching TRBD2 (5 bases). V was trimmed by 0 bases and J by 5 bases, leaving 13 bases between them. CDR3 length: 16 residues. CDR1 and CDR2 from the germline V gene are LGHNA and YSLEER. CDR3 protein: CASSQDLGRRTGELFF. The CDR3 nucleotides read TGCGCCAGCAGCCAAGATCTGGGCAGGAGGACCGGGGAGCTGTTTTTT.

The V call is TRBV4-2, the J call TRBJ2-3; 11 bases map to TRBD2. The V segment lost 1 base and the J segment 3 bases; nucleotides outside the gene matches: 3. The CDR3 runs to 16 residues. Germline V CDR1 and CDR2: LGHNA, YNFKEQ. CDR3 nucleotide sequence: TGTGCCAGCAGCCAAGTTGCTAGCGGGGGGACAGATACGCAGTATTTT. This codes for CASSQVASGGTDTQYF.

This chain links TRBV24-1 with TRBJ2-1, with D possibly being TRBD1 (6 bases). V was clipped by 1 base and J by 0 bases, with 12 bases between them. The CDR3 length is 17 residues. Per the germline V gene, CDR1 is KGHDR and CDR2 is SFDVKD. The CDR3 reads CATSDFRGTSSYNEQFF. The CDR3 bases are TGTGCCACCAGTGATTTCAGGGGTACCAGCTCCTACAATGAGCAGTTCTTC.

This clonotype was picked up many times. The chain combines TRBV7-9 with TRBJ2-2, with 9 positions matching TRBD2. CDR3 length equals 15 residues. In germline, CDR1 is SEHNR, CDR2 FQNEAQ (reference sequence). Trimming cost V 0 bases and J 7 bases; bases outside gene matches: 3. For the CDR3, the DNA is TGTGCCAGCAGCTTAGCCCTAGCGGGAAACGGGGAGCTGTTTTTT. The encoded protein is CASSLALAGNGELFF.

This clonotype occurred a few times. The gene calls are TRBV6-5 and TRBJ2-7; no clear D gene. CDR1 MNHEY and CDR2 SVGAGI come from the germline V gene. Between the trimmed V and J ends, which lost 1 base and 0 bases, there was a span of 13 bases. The CDR3 has 16 amino acids. CDR3 sequence: CASSYWGKGSSYEQYF. In DNA, the CDR3 is TGTGCCAGCAGTTACTGGGGAAAGGGAAGCTCCTACGAGCAGTACTTC.

This clonotype was observed a few times. The chain couples TRBV11-2 to TRBJ2-3; 12 bases are shared with TRBD2. CDR1 and CDR2 from the germline V gene are SGHAT and FQNNGV. V gave up 6 bases and J gave up 3 bases; unmatched junction bases: 16. CDR3 length: 19 amino acids. The CDR3: CASSGGASGREVRTDTQYF. Written as DNA, the CDR3 is TGTGCCAGCAGTGGGGGGGCTAGCGGGAGGGAAGTTAGGACAGATACGCAGTATTTT. Full variable domain (remainder filled in from reference TRBV11-2 and TRBJ2-3): EAGVAQSPRYKIIEKRQSVAFWCNPISGHATLYWYQQILGQGPKLLIQFQNNGVVDDSQLPKDRFSAERLKGVDSTLKIQPAKLEDSAVYLCASSGGASGREVRTDTQYFGPGTRLTVL.

This clonotype appeared many times. For the CDR3, the DNA is TGTGCCAGCAGCTTAAGCCCCGATTGGAATACGCAGTATTTT. Protein sequence: CASSLSPDWNTQYF. The V and J genes are TRBV7-8 and TRBJ2-3, with no clear D. The CDR3 totals 14 residues. V lost 2 bases to trimming and J lost 7 bases, with 13 bases between them. Germline V CDR1 and CDR2: SGHVS, FQNEAQ.

The V and J genes are TRBV4-3 and TRBJ2-7, with 7 bases lining up with TRBD1. The CDR3 length is 15 residues. V lost 1 base, J lost 2 bases, and 5 bases stayed unmatched. Per germline, CDR1 LGHNA and CDR2 YSLEER. CDR3 sequence (DNA): TGCGCCAGCAGCCAAGGTCCAGGGGGAACCTACGAGCAGTACTTC. Protein sequence: CASSQGPGGTYEQYF.

This clonotype was counted only a few times. CDR3 loop: CASSHMVGGEQRDSSYNEQFF. CDR3 DNA: TGCGCCAGCAGCCACATGGTCGGAGGGGAACAGCGGGATAGCTCCTACAATGAGCAGTTCTTC. The rearrangement links TRBV4-1 to TRBJ2-1; TRBD2 agrees at 7 bases. The CDR3 has 21 residues. The germline V gene encodes CDR1 MGHRA and CDR2 YSYEKL. The V and J ends lost 3 bases and 0 bases, in that order; junction bases with no gene match: 20.

Only a few counts were recorded for this clonotype. The chain is built from TRBV25-1 and TRBJ2-2, with D unresolved. Looked up from germline, CDR1 is MGHDK and CDR2 is SYGVNS. V gave up 5 bases and J gave up 7 bases, with 17 bases separating them. The CDR3 is 15 residues long. The CDR3 loop reads CASSPMKLSGGELFF. CDR3 DNA: TGTGCCAGCAGTCCCATGAAACTATCCGGCGGGGAGCTGTTTTTT.

This clonotype occurred many times. J is TRBJ1-1 and V is TRBV28; D gene ambiguous. CDR1 and CDR2 (germline): MDHEN, SYDVKM. This CDR3 is built from 16 residues. Trimming cost V 2 bases and J 0 bases, with 13 bases left between them. CDR3 sequence (DNA): TGTGCCAGCAGTTTACGATGGGGAAAGATGAACACTGAAGCTTTCTTT. Translation: CASSLRWGKMNTEAFF.

The V and J genes are TRBV29-1 and TRBJ2-1; 10 bases match TRBD2. V trimming: 7 bases; J trimming: 9 bases; junction bases outside the gene matches: 6. Germline V CDR1 and CDR2: SQVTM, ANQGSEA. The CDR3 is 12 amino acids. This chain's CDR3 is CSAEAGGVEQFF. The CDR3, as DNA: TGCAGCGCCGAAGCGGGGGGGGTTGAGCAGTTCTTC.